This TCR beta chain appears in the sequencing data of a study of untreated major depressive disorder. Each depressed patient was matched pairwise with a non-depressed control on sex, age, current smoking status and body mass index. No major medical conditions, Axis I/II comorbidities, regular medication, or illicit drugs. Notes on this clone: Antigen: not known.

V shed 5 bases and J 8 bases; nucleotides not matched to a gene: 8. This CDR3 spans 16 amino acids. Germline values: CDR1 SSHAT, CDR2 FNYEAQ (reference sequence). Study outcomes and limitations: Sequencing showed nonsignificant TRBV25-01 and TRBV02-01 differences matching flow cytometry. Three preselected Vbeta families were the sole sequencing comparisons.

TCRdb's copy holds only in-frame clones and misses some; the assay was immunoSEQ multiplex PCR. The data show 20,000 or so clones, about 84% seen once. Material: CD4+ T cells from PBMCs. This receptor was identified in a woman aged 25 to 39 in good health. V and J are TRBV7-7 and TRBJ2-1; 14 bases match TRBD2. CDR3 DNA sequence: TGTGCCAGCAGCCCCGGACTAGCGGGAGGTCTGGATGAGCAGTTCTTC. Translating gives CASSPGLAGGLDEQFF.